Following are 2 T cell receptor beta chains from one sample sequenced in a study of T cell changes during pregnancy in multiple sclerosis. The assay was immunoSEQ multiplex PCR, and TCRdb's table has in-frame clones only and misses some. This table holds 60,000 to 95,000 clones, 75% to 95% found once. The sample was CD4+ T cells from peripheral blood mononuclear cells, taken before pregnancy. The receptors here all came from a female donor with multiple sclerosis, enrolled in a pregnancy study.

The J gene is TRBJ2-5, the V gene TRBV5-6; TRBD1 matches 8 bases. Germline CDR1 and CDR2: SGHDT and YYEEEE. The CDR3 covers 15 residues. The trim removed 4 bases at V and 2 bases at J, leaving 7 bases unmatched. CDR3 bases: TGTGCCAGCAGCCTCCTAGGACAGGGTCAAGAGACCCAGTACTTC. It specifies CASSLLGQGQETQYF.

As regards this clone: Within the sample, other DNA sequences also encode this same CDR3. The genes are TRBV7-2 and TRBJ1-5, with D hard to call. The germline gives CDR1 SGHTA, CDR2 FQGNSA. Trimming removed 3 bases from V and 0 bases from J, with 6 bases in between. This CDR3 is 14 amino acids long. The CDR3 coding sequence is TGTGCCAGCAGCTTGGGCGATAGCAATCAGCCCCAGCATTTT. It yields the protein CASSLGDSNQPQHF.